The present T cell receptor beta chain was sequenced within a study of shared clonotypes between healthy human individuals. Sequenced by immunoSEQ multiplex PCR; TCRdb stores in-frame clones only, minus some. There are 490,000 or so clones in the sample; about 82% occur only once, and 13% lies in the top ten. The CDR3 sequence is 16 residues long. Germline V CDR1 and CDR2: SGHRS, YFSETQ. The ends lost 4 bases at V and 2 bases at J; junction bases unmatched: 10. Around 90 million PBMCs per unsorted sample were used for genomic DNA. The sequenced material came from PBMCs. This chain joins TRBV5-1 and TRBJ2-3; TRBD2 aligns across 7 bases. The clonotype comes from a woman in her forties in good health. Some clones in this sample may be carry-over from other donors' samples. The CDR3 sequence is CASSPGASGPTDTQYF. DNA of the CDR3: TGCGCCAGCAGCCCCGGCGCTAGCGGTCCCACAGATACGCAGTATTTT. The full variable domain, completed using reference TRBV5-1 and TRBJ2-3, is KAGVTQTPRYLIKTRGQQVTLSCSPISGHRSVSWYQQTPGQGLQFLFEYFSETQRNKGNFPGRFSGRQFSNSRSEMNVSTLELGDSALYLCASSPGASGPTDTQYFGPGTRLTVL.